These 16 T cell receptor beta chains were sequenced from one sample in a study of T cell responses to AZD1222 COVID-19 vaccine. Measured with immunoSEQ multiplex PCR; TCRdb has only the in-frame clones, and not every one. The sample has 6,000 or so clones; 87% are singletons. This sample comprised peripheral blood, obtained 28 days after the second AZD1222 dose. The receptors stem from an adult who received the AZD1222 COVID-19 vaccine.

J is TRBJ2-7 and V is TRBV10-3, with TRBD1 identical over 9 bases. This CDR3 has 17 residues. Trimming at V came to 3 bases and at J to 5 bases, leaving 14 bases not matched to a gene. Germline CDR1 ENHRY, CDR2 SYGVKD. CDR3 residues: CAISDISWEGQGNEQYF. In DNA form, the CDR3 reads TGTGCCATCAGTGATATATCCTGGGAAGGACAGGGGAACGAGCAGTACTTC.

V and J are TRBV19 and TRBJ2-7; the D gene is possibly TRBD2 (6 bases). CDR1 is LNHDA, CDR2 SQIVND, per germline (reference sequence). This CDR3 is built from 13 residues. With 7 bases removed from V and 3 bases from J, the gap between germline ends came to 13 bases. CDR3 loop: CASTGGIDYEQYF. CDR3 bases: TGTGCCAGTACTGGCGGGATTGACTACGAGCAGTACTTC.

The rearrangement links TRBV7-3 to TRBJ1-1; a possible D gene is TRBD1 (6 bases). This CDR3 has 13 amino acids. Germline V gene lookup returns CDR1 SGHTA and CDR2 FQGTGA. V was clipped by 4 bases and J by 1 base, with 7 bases between them. In nucleotides, the CDR3 is TGTGCCAGCAGCTCACAGGGGAACACTGAAGCTTTCTTT. It codes for CASSSQGNTEAFF.

This chain joins TRBV28 and TRBJ1-3; D not certain. There are 13 residues in the CDR3. Germline V gene data show CDR1 as MDHEN and CDR2 as SYDVKM. V was pared by 2 bases and J by 8 bases, with 10 bases between. This CDR3 reads CASSLTAGDTIYF. Here the CDR3 DNA reads TGTGCCAGCAGTTTAACGGCGGGAGACACCATATATTTT.

The chain has TRBV7-2 and TRBJ1-1, with unresolved D. Germline CDR1 and CDR2: SGHTA and FQGNSA. V was cut by 5 bases and J by 0 bases, with 7 bases left in between. This CDR3 is 13 amino acids long. CDR3 sequence (DNA): TGTGCCAGCAGCCCCGGAATGAACACTGAAGCTTTCTTT. It is translated as CASSPGMNTEAFF.

The chain links TRBV28 to TRBJ1-1, with D perhaps TRBD1 (6 bases). CDR1 and CDR2 from the germline V gene are MDHEN and SYDVKM. Trimming removed 5 bases from V and 2 bases from J, with 24 bases in between. This CDR3 contains 18 residues. The CDR3 region is CASSTYRVSLISNTEAFF. The CDR3 bases are TGTGCCAGCAGTACCTACAGGGTCTCCCTAATCAGTAACACTGAAGCTTTCTTT.

The chain couples TRBV5-6 to TRBJ1-2; D remains unclear. This CDR3 contains 14 residues. The germline V gene encodes CDR1 SGHDT and CDR2 YYEEEE. Between the trimmed V and J ends, which lost 1 base and 2 bases, there was a span of 9 bases. CDR3 sequence: CASSLLGLNYGYTF. The DNA of the CDR3 is TGTGCCAGCAGCTTGTTGGGATTAAACTATGGCTACACCTTC.

The chain is built from TRBV2 and TRBJ2-3; D might be TRBD2 (6 bases). V lost 4 bases to trimming and J lost 0 bases, with 14 bases between them. From germline, CDR1 is SNHLY and CDR2 FYNNEI. This CDR3 spans 16 amino acids. The CDR3 sequence: CASSGSGDPSTDTQYF. The CDR3 DNA is TGTGCCAGCAGTGGGTCGGGGGACCCTAGCACAGATACGCAGTATTTT.

J is TRBJ2-2 and V is TRBV28, with TRBD2 identical over 8 bases. Germline V gene lookup returns CDR1 MDHEN and CDR2 SYDVKM. The CDR3 is 16 amino acids. V shed 4 bases, J shed 6 bases, and the junction held 10 bases outside the gene matches. The CDR3 DNA follows: TGTGCCAGCAGTTGGGTGAGCGGGAGAGGGTCCGGGGAGCTGTTTTTT. This translates into CASSWVSGRGSGELFF.

This chain connects TRBV4-1 to TRBJ1-5; TRBD1 matches at 7 bases. V dropped 1 base and J dropped 2; count of bases not matched to a gene: 2. The CDR3 covers 15 residues. Per the germline V gene, CDR1 is MGHRA and CDR2 is YSYEKL. CDR3 region: CASSQGQGGNQPQHF. The CDR3 DNA reads TGCGCCAGCAGCCAAGGACAGGGAGGCAATCAGCCCCAGCATTTT.

V gene TRBV6-5 combines with J gene TRBJ2-7; D gene unclear. Trimming stripped 0 bases from V and 3 bases from J, with 12 bases between. The CDR3 totals 15 residues. Per germline, CDR1 MNHEY and CDR2 SVGAGI. Here the CDR3 reads CASSYSMTYRYEQYF. The CDR3 coding sequence is TGTGCCAGCAGTTACTCGATGACGTACCGCTACGAGCAGTACTTC.

The chain couples TRBV25-1 to TRBJ1-2; possible D gene TRBD1, 6 bases. The germline V gene encodes CDR1 MGHDK and CDR2 SYGVNS. The germline V and J ends were trimmed by 3 bases and 7 bases, with 18 bases remaining between them. This CDR3 contains 15 residues. The DNA of the CDR3 is TGTGCCAGCAGTGATGGTTCGCAGGGGCGGCTTGGCTACACCTTC. Amino acid sequence: CASSDGSQGRLGYTF.

This rearrangement joins TRBV5-5 to TRBJ1-4; no firm D call. With 0 bases removed from V and 6 bases from J, the gap between germline ends came to 9 bases. Per the germline V gene, CDR1 is SGHKS and CDR2 is YYEKEE (reference sequence). This CDR3 spans 14 amino acids. The CDR3 nucleotides read TGTGCCAGCAGCTTGGCTTATGGAGATGAAAAACTGTTTTTT. Its protein is CASSLAYGDEKLFF.

The gene calls are TRBV10-3 and TRBJ2-2, with D tentatively TRBD1 or TRBD2 (5 bases each). Germline values: CDR1 ENHRY, CDR2 SYGVKD. The ends were cut back, 9 bases at V and 2 bases at J, with 13 bases in the middle. This CDR3 comprises 14 residues. DNA for the CDR3: TGTGCCATGGCCCCGGGACGCAACACCGGGGAGCTGTTTTTT. Its translation is CAMAPGRNTGELFF.

CDR3 bases: TGCAGCGTTACCGGGACACTCACCGCAACTAATGAAAAACTGTTTTTT. Amino acids: CSVTGTLTATNEKLFF. This sequence joins TRBV29-1 and TRBJ1-4; TRBD1 might be the D (6 bases). Looked up from germline, CDR1 is SQVTM and CDR2 is ANQGSEA. The CDR3 loop spans 16 amino acids. V lost 5 bases to trimming and J lost 0 bases, with 16 bases between them.

This sequence joins TRBV5-5 and TRBJ2-2; D perhaps matches TRBD1 (6 bases). Germline lookup yields CDR1 SGHKS and CDR2 YYEKEE (reference sequence). This CDR3 has 14 residues. Trimming cost V 3 bases and J 5 bases, with 11 bases left between them. The CDR3 loop reads CASSSTGSTGELFF. The CDR3, as DNA: TGTGCCAGCAGCTCCACAGGGAGTACCGGGGAGCTGTTTTTT.